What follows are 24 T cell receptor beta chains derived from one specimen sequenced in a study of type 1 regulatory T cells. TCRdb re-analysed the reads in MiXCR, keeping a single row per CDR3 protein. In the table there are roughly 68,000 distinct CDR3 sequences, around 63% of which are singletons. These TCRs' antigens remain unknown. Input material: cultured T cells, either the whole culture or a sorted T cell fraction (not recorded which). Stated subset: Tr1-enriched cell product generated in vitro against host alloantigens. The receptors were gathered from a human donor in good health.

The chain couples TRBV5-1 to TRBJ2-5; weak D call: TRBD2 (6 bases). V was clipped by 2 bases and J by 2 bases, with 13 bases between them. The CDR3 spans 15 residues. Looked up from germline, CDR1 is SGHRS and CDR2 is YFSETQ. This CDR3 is CASSLNGGGQETQYF. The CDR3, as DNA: TGCGCCAGCAGCTTAAACGGAGGAGGGCAAGAGACCCAGTACTTC.

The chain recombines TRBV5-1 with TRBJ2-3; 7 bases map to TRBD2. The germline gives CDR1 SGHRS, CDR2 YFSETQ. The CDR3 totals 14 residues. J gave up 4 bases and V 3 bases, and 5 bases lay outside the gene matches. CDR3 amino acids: CASSSGLVADTQYF. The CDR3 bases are TGCGCCAGCAGCTCTGGACTAGTAGCAGATACGCAGTATTTT.

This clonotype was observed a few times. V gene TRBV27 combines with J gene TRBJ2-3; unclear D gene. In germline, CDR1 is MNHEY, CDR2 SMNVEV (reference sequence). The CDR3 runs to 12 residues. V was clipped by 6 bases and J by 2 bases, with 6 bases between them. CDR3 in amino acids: CASRAYTDTQYF. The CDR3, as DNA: TGTGCCAGCAGGGCCTACACAGATACGCAGTATTTT.

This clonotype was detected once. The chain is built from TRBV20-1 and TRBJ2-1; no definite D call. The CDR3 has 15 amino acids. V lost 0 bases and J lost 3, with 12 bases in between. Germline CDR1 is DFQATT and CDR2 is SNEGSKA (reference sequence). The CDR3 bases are TGCAGTGCTAGAGATTCCGTGACCAACTACAATGAGCAGTTCTTC. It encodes CSARDSVTNYNEQFF.

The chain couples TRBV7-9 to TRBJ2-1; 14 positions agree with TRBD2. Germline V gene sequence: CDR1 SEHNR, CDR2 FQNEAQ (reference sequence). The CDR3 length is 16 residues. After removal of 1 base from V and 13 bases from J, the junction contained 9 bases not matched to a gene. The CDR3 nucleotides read TGTGCCAGCAGCTTAGAAGGACTAGCGGGAGGCGGCGGACAGTTCTTC. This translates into CASSLEGLAGGGGQFF.

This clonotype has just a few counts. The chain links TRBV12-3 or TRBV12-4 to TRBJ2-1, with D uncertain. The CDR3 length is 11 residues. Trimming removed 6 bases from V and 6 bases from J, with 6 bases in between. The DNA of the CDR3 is TGTGCCAGCAGCCTTTTCAATGAGCAGTTCTTC. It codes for CASSLFNEQFF.

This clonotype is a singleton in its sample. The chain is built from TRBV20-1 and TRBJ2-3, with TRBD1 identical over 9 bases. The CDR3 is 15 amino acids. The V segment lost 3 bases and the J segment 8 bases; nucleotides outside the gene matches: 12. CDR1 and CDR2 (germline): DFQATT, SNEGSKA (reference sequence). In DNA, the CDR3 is TGCAGTGCTAGCCTTCTACAGGGGGCGTGGGGTACGCAGTATTTT. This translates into CSASLLQGAWGTQYF.

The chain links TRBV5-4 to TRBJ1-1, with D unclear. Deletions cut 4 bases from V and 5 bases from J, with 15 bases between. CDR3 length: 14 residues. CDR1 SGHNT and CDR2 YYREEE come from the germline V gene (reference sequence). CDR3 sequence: CASSHISGRTEAFF. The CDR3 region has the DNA TGTGCCAGCAGCCATATTTCGGGGAGGACTGAAGCTTTCTTT.

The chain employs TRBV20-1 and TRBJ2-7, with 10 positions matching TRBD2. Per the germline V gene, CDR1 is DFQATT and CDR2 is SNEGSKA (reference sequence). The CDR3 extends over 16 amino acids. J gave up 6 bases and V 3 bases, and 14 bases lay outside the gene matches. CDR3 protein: CSASGVGLAGVSEQYF. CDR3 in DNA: TGCAGTGCTAGTGGGGTGGGGCTAGCGGGAGTTAGCGAGCAGTACTTC.

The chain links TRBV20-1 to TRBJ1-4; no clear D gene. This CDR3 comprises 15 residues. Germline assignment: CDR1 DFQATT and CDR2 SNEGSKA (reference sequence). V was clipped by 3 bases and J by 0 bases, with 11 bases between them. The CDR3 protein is CSASDSFATNEKLFF. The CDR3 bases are TGCAGTGCTAGTGATAGTTTCGCAACTAATGAAAAACTGTTTTTT.

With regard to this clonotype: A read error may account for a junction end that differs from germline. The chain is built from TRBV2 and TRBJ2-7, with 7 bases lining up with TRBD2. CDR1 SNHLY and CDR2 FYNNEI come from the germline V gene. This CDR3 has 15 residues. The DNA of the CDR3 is TGTGCCAGCAGTGAAGGAGGACTAGAGGGGTACGAGCAGTGCTTC. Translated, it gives CASSEGGLEGYEQCF.

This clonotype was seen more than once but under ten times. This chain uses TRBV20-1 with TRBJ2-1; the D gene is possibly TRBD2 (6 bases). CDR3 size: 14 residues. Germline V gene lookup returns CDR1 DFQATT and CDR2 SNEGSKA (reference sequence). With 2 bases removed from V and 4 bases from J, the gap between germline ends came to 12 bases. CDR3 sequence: CSARYSGLYNEQFF. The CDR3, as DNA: TGCAGTGCTAGATATAGCGGACTATACAATGAGCAGTTCTTC.

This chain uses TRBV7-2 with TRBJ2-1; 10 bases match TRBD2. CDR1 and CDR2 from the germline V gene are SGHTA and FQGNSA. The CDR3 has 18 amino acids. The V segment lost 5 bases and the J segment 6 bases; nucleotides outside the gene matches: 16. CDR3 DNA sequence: TGTGCCAGCAGCCTCGAGGGAAGCGGGAGGGCCGAGGGCAATGAGCAGTTCTTC. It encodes CASSLEGSGRAEGNEQFF. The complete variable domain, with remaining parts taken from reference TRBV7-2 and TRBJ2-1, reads GAGVSQSPSNKVTEKGKDVELRCDPISGHTALYWYRQSLGQGLEFLIYFQGNSAPDKSGLPSDRFSAERTGGSVSTLTIQRTQQEDSAVYLCASSLEGSGRAEGNEQFFGPGTRLTVL.

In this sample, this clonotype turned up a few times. DNA of the CDR3: TGTGCCAGCAGCCCGAGGGGGGTACAAGAGACCCAGTACTTC. Its protein product is CASSPRGVQETQYF. The chain couples TRBV13 to TRBJ2-5; D assignment may be TRBD1 or TRBD2 (6 bases each). The germline V gene has CDR1 PRHDT and CDR2 FYEKMQ (reference sequence). V shed 5 bases and J shed 2 bases, with 12 bases lying between them. The CDR3 loop spans 14 amino acids.

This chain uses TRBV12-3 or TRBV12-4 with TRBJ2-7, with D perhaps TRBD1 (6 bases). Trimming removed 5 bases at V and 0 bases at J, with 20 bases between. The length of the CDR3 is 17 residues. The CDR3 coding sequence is TGTGCCAGCAGTCCCATAGGGGCTTGGGACACCTCCTACGAGCAGTACTTC. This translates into CASSPIGAWDTSYEQYF.

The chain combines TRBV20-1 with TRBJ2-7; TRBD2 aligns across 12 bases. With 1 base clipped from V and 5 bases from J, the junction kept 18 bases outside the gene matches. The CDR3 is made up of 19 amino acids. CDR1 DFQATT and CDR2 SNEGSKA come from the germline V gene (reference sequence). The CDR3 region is CSARGKLTSGRYLGDEQYF. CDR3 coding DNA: TGCAGTGCTAGAGGGAAGCTTACTAGCGGGAGGTATTTAGGGGACGAGCAGTACTTC.

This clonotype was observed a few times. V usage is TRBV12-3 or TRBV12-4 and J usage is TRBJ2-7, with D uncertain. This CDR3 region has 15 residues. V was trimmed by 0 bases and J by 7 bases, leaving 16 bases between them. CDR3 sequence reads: CASSLANGLTGEQYF. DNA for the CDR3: TGTGCCAGCAGTTTAGCGAACGGTCTGACCGGGGAGCAGTACTTC.

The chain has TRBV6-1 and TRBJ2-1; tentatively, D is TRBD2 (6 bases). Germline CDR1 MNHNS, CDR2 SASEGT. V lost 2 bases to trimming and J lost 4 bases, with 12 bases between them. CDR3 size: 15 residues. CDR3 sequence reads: CASSEFSGVYNEQFF. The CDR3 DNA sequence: TGTGCCAGCAGTGAATTTAGCGGAGTTTACAATGAGCAGTTCTTC.

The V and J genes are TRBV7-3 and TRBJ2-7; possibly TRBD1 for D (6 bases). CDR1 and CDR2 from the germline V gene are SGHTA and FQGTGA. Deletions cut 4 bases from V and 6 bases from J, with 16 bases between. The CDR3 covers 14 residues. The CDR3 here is CASSSGLGGSEQYF. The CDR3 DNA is TGTGCCAGCAGCTCCGGACTTGGGGGCTCCGAGCAGTACTTC.

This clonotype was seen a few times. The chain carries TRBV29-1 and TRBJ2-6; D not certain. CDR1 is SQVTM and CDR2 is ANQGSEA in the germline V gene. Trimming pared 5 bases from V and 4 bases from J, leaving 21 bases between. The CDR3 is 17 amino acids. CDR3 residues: CSVRAAPVPSGANVLTF. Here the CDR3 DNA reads TGCAGCGTTCGCGCCGCACCCGTCCCCTCCGGGGCCAACGTCCTGACTTTC.

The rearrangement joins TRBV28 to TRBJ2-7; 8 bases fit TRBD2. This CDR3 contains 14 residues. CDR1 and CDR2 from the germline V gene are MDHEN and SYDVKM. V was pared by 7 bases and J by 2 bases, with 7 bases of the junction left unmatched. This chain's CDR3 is CASTLAGNTYEQYF. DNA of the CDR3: TGTGCCAGCACCTTAGCGGGAAACACCTACGAGCAGTACTTC. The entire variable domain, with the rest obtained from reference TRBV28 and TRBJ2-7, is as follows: DVKVTQSSRYLVKRTGEKVFLECVQDMDHENMFWYRQDPGLGLRLIYFSYDVKMKEKGDIPEGYSVSREKKERFSLILESASTNQTSMYLCASTLAGNTYEQYFGPGTRLTVT.

CDR3 protein: CASQVTYEQYF. The CDR3 region has the DNA TGTGCCAGCCAGGTAACCTACGAGCAGTACTTC. The rearrangement links TRBV2 to TRBJ2-7; no reliable D call. The germline V gene has CDR1 SNHLY and CDR2 FYNNEI. This CDR3 is 11 amino acids long. The V and J ends lost 8 bases and 2 bases respectively, with 7 bases between them.

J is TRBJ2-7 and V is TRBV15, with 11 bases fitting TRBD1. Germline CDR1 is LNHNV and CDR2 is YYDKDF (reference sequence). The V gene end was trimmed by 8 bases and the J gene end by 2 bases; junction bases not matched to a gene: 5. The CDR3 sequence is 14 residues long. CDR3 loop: CATELDRGPYEQYF. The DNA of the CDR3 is TGTGCCACCGAACTGGACAGGGGGCCCTACGAGCAGTACTTC.

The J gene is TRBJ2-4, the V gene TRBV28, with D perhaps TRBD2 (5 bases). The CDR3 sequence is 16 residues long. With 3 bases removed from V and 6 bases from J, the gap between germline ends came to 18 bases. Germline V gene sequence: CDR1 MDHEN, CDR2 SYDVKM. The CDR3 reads CASSLPSGPAGNIQYF. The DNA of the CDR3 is TGTGCCAGCAGTTTGCCGAGCGGACCTGCGGGAAACATTCAGTACTTC. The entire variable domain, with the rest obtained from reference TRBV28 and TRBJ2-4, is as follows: DVKVTQSSRYLVKRTGEKVFLECVQDMDHENMFWYRQDPGLGLRLIYFSYDVKMKEKGDIPEGYSVSREKKERFSLILESASTNQTSMYLCASSLPSGPAGNIQYFGAGTRLSVL.